This T cell receptor beta chain was sequenced for a study of shared clonotypes between healthy human individuals. Regarding the study as a whole: The study's rarefaction showed incomplete sorted-subset sequencing despite large depth.

This CDR3 contains 12 residues. Germline V CDR1 and CDR2: MGHRA, YSYEKL. V gave up 0 bases and J gave up 9 bases, with 8 bases separating them. This clone has only one observation. Its antigen is still unknown. It was CD45RO-negative cells, positively selected for CCR7, that made up naive CD8 cells, with terminally differentiated effector memory CD45RA+ cells excluded. Assay: immunoSEQ multiplex PCR; the TCRdb copy retains only in-frame clones and omits some. The repertoire holds 1.5 million to 2.5 million clones, with just under 95% as singletons. The sequencing sample was made of naive CD8+ T cells sorted from blood. The genes are TRBV4-1 and TRBJ1-2; the D is unclear. The receptor's source is a man between 18 and 29 years old in good health. CDR3 amino acids: CASSQDPQSYTF. The CDR3 DNA sequence: TGCGCCAGCAGCCAAGACCCCCAGAGCTACACCTTC.